One sample yielded the 20 T cell receptor beta chains listed below, sequenced in a study of blood T cells in healthy people across ages. A second about 7 to 11 cycle PCR used barcoded and J-beta primers. TCRdb passed the 5' RACE reads through MiXCR, listing each CDR3 protein once. This repertoire shows hundreds of thousands of distinct CDR3 sequences, around 62% found once; its top ten account for 25% to 35%. The source material was blood. The receptors were sampled from a man younger than 40 in good health.

J is TRBJ2-7 and V is TRBV29-1; D gene unclear. The CDR3 totals 11 residues. Germline V gene data show CDR1 as SQVTM and CDR2 as ANQGSEA. V dropped 5 bases and J dropped 7 bases, with 12 bases sitting between them. CDR3 in amino acids: CSVYRVGEQYF. CDR3 bases: TGCAGCGTTTATAGAGTGGGAGAGCAGTACTTC.

V is TRBV7-2 and J is TRBJ1-3, with D unresolved. Germline CDR1 SGHTA, CDR2 FQGNSA. The CDR3 sequence is 19 residues long. The V end lost 5 bases, the J end lost 2 bases, and 25 bases lay between the germline ends. The CDR3 nucleotides are TGTGCCAGCAGCACCAAGTTACTTAACCCCGTTTTGACTGGAAACACCATATATTTT. This gives the protein CASSTKLLNPVLTGNTIYF.

The chain uses TRBV20-1 and TRBJ1-2, with D possibly being TRBD1 (6 bases). The CDR3 consists of 11 residues. V lost 6 bases and J lost 8, with 13 bases in between. Germline V gene sequence: CDR1 DFQATT, CDR2 SNEGSKA (reference sequence). The CDR3 nucleotides read TGCAGTGCGCCCGGACAGAGGGGCTACACCTTC. Amino acid sequence: CSAPGQRGYTF.

The chain has TRBV20-1 and TRBJ2-5; D might be TRBD2 (6 bases). The germline V gene encodes CDR1 DFQATT and CDR2 SNEGSKA (reference sequence). This CDR3 contains 14 residues. V was pared by 5 bases and J by 4 bases, with 17 bases between. The CDR3 DNA reads as TGCAGTGCTGCGGGCGGAGGGATCGGAGAGACCCAGTACTTC. As protein: CSAAGGGIGETQYF.

CDR3 DNA: TGTGCCAGCAGCTATCGACAGGGAGTAAGCTCCTACAATGAGCAGTTCTTC. Translated, it gives CASSYRQGVSSYNEQFF. The rearrangement joins TRBV6-5 to TRBJ2-1, with TRBD1 matching over 7 bases. Germline lookup yields CDR1 MNHEY and CDR2 SVGAGI. V was pared by 6 bases and J by 0 bases, with 11 bases of the junction left unmatched. CDR3 length equals 17 residues.

The V and J genes are TRBV27 and TRBJ2-7; D gene unclear. Trimming pared 4 bases from V and 1 base from J, leaving 11 bases between. From germline, CDR1 is MNHEY and CDR2 SMNVEV (reference sequence). The length of the CDR3 is 14 residues. The CDR3 spells CASSWSMQSYEQYF. The CDR3 DNA reads as TGTGCCAGCAGTTGGAGCATGCAATCCTACGAGCAGTACTTC.

The CDR3 DNA is TGTGCCAGCAGTTTCAGCCTGTTTCAGTTCTTC. Its protein is CASSFSLFQFF. This chain links TRBV12-3 or TRBV12-4 with TRBJ2-4; no reliable D call. The assigned J gene may be wrong: the sequence end matches TRBJ2-1 better. The CDR3 length is 11 residues.

This clonotype was picked up a small number of times. V gene TRBV6-5 combines with J gene TRBJ2-7, with D perhaps TRBD1 (5 bases). The V gene lost 3 bases and the J gene lost 2 bases, with 14 bases spanning the gap. This CDR3 region has 15 residues. The germline V gene has CDR1 MNHEY and CDR2 SVGAGI. CDR3 nucleotide sequence: TGTGCCAGCAGTTATTCCACAGGTGGGGCCTACGAGCAGTACTTC. Translation: CASSYSTGGAYEQYF.

The chain couples TRBV29-1 to TRBJ2-7; TRBD2 matches 11 bases. Losses at the gene ends were 5 bases for V and 5 bases for J; bases not matched to a gene: 8. CDR3 length equals 14 residues. The germline CDR1 and CDR2 sequences are SQVTM and ANQGSEA. The CDR3 loop reads CSVYPWGLADEQYF. CDR3 coding DNA: TGCAGCGTTTATCCCTGGGGACTAGCGGACGAGCAGTACTTC.

The chain combines TRBV5-1 with TRBJ2-7; 8 positions agree with TRBD1. Germline V gene lookup returns CDR1 SGHRS and CDR2 YFSETQ. J was trimmed by 7 bases and V by 0 bases; bases with no gene match: 9. CDR3 size: 15 residues. The CDR3 DNA reads TGCGCCAGCAGCTTGGACCTGACAGGGGTCTATGAGCAGTACTTC. This encodes CASSLDLTGVYEQYF.

This clonotype was seen a few times. This sequence joins TRBV12-5 and TRBJ2-4; D ambiguous. Near its end, the DNA agrees better with TRBJ2-7, so the J call may be wrong. Germline CDR1 is LGHNT and CDR2 is FRNRAP. The CDR3 sequence is 17 residues long. CDR3 region: CASGLVNLLQRTYEQYF. CDR3 bases: TGTGCTAGTGGTTTGGTAAACCTATTACAGAGGACCTACGAGCAGTACTTC.

This clonotype was found a few times. A clone one base away is much larger, so this may be a read error. The chain joins TRBV4-3 to TRBJ2-1; D is ambiguous. Germline CDR1 and CDR2: LGHNA and YSLEER. V was shortened by 2 bases and J by 6 bases, with 8 bases between the two germline ends. There are 13 residues in the CDR3. CDR3: CASSQWLGNEQFF. The CDR3 DNA reads TGCGCCAGCAGCCAATGGCTAGGCAATGAGCAGTTCTTC.

The chain carries TRBV4-3 and TRBJ2-7, with D possibly being TRBD1 or TRBD2 (5 bases each). Germline lookup yields CDR1 LGHNA and CDR2 YSLEER. Between the trimmed V and J ends, which lost 4 bases and 0 bases, there was a span of 13 bases. The CDR3 extends over 15 amino acids. CDR3 sequence: CASSLVAGTSYEQYF. CDR3 DNA: TGCGCCAGCAGCCTGGTCGCAGGGACCTCCTACGAGCAGTACTTC.

This clonotype was detected ten times or more. The rearrangement links TRBV2 to TRBJ2-1, with 7 bases fitting TRBD2. Germline V CDR1 and CDR2: SNHLY, FYNNEI. CDR3 length: 15 amino acids. With 9 bases clipped from V and 6 bases from J, the junction kept 14 bases outside the gene matches. The CDR3, as DNA: TGTGCCAGTTACCCATGGACTAGTGGGGGCAATGAGCAGTTCTTC. This encodes CASYPWTSGGNEQFF.

This clonotype turned up a few times. The chain links TRBV7-9 to TRBJ2-1, with TRBD2 identical over 7 bases. CDR3 size: 15 residues. Germline-derived CDR1 and CDR2 are SEHNR and FQNEAQ (reference sequence). V gave up 6 bases and J gave up 5 bases; unmatched junction bases: 10. As DNA, the CDR3 is TGTGCCAGCAGGCTAGATGGCGGGGGTAACAATGAGCAGTTCTTC. It encodes CASRLDGGGNNEQFF.

The V gene is TRBV20-1, the J gene TRBJ2-1; no reliable D call. The germline gives CDR1 DFQATT, CDR2 SNEGSKA (reference sequence). Trimming removed 8 bases at V and 7 bases at J, with 18 bases between. The CDR3 extends over 13 amino acids. CDR3 protein: CSIPLTIRNEQFF. The CDR3 region has the DNA TGCAGTATCCCGCTCACTATTCGAAATGAGCAGTTCTTC.

The chain joins TRBV28 to TRBJ2-4; TRBD2 matches at 14 bases. The DNA end lines up better with TRBJ2-5; the J call may be wrong. Germline V gene sequence: CDR1 MDHEN, CDR2 SYDVKM. The CDR3 covers 18 residues. The CDR3 bases are TGTGCCAGCAGCTTTTATATTGGACTAGCGGGGGGACAAGAGACCCAGTACTTC. It encodes CASSFYIGLAGGQETQYF.

The chain links TRBV2 to TRBJ2-2; D gene uncertain. This CDR3 comprises 13 residues. The V gene lost 4 bases and the J gene lost 12 bases, with 15 bases spanning the gap. Germline CDR1 is SNHLY and CDR2 is FYNNEI. CDR3 DNA sequence: TGTGCCAGCAGTGGGTCGCCTAGGCGGAAGCTGTTTTTT. Translating gives CASSGSPRRKLFF.

This rearrangement joins TRBV12-3 or TRBV12-4 to TRBJ2-1; D might be TRBD1 or TRBD2, each matching 5 bases. CDR3 length: 16 residues. Between the trimmed V and J ends, which lost 3 bases and 8 bases, there was a span of 20 bases. This chain's CDR3 is CASSFFPGAPFYEQFF. The CDR3 DNA follows: TGTGCCAGCAGTTTCTTCCCCGGGGCCCCCTTCTATGAGCAGTTCTTC.

The chain has TRBV6-1 and TRBJ2-3, with D perhaps TRBD2 (6 bases). V was trimmed by 7 bases and J by 4 bases, leaving 18 bases between them. The CDR3 is 15 residues long. The germline gives CDR1 MNHNS, CDR2 SASEGT. The CDR3 sequence is CASTRDWGIADTQYF. The CDR3 DNA reads as TGTGCCAGCACTCGGGACTGGGGGATCGCAGATACGCAGTATTTT.